A selection of T cell receptor beta chains follows, all from one sample in a study of T cell responses to AZD1222 COVID-19 vaccine. Produced via immunoSEQ multiplex PCR; TCRdb's table is partial and in-frame only. The data contain some 140,000 clones, 84% of them seen just once; the ten biggest clones take up roughly 4.3%. The input for sequencing was peripheral blood, taken on day 0 of AZD1222 vaccination. These receptors all come from an adult in good health. Each CDR3 is given with its conserved first and last residue.

CASSLLDAGHEQYF,TRBV5-1,TRBJ2-7
CANGYSNQPQHF,TRBV28,TRBJ1-5
CASSHRPGIYGYTF,TRBV5-8,TRBJ1-2
CASSQDRGRNTIYF,TRBV3-1/TRBV3-2,TRBJ1-3
CASSLLGRSEKLFF,TRBV28,TRBJ1-4
CASSLGGSNQPQHF,TRBV5-1,TRBJ1-5
CASSAGNPSLTGELFF,TRBV5-8,TRBJ2-2
CASSVEGGYGYTF,TRBV9,TRBJ1-2
CASSLGAGRVNEQFF,TRBV7-2,TRBJ2-1
CASSYSTGGSYEQYF,TRBV6-5,TRBJ2-7
CASGGAFF,TRBV28,TRBJ1-1